These T cell receptor beta chains were read from a single sample in a study of beta chain features in type 1 diabetes. The table came from immunoSEQ multiplex PCR; TCRdb's copy has only in-frame clones and leaves some out. The sample comprises 640,000 or so clones, more than 13% of which are singletons, and just under 0.04% rests with the top ten. Sequencing used naive CD4+ T cells from blood. All receptors derive from a man aged 18 to 30 with type 1 diabetes. The CDR3 runs from the conserved cysteine through the conserved F or W. Fields, in order: J gene, D gene, clone size, V gene, CDR3 protein, CDR3 DNA. The D gene is left open where the match is weak. A row's size may be missing; if present it is once, few, many or a size class.

TRBJ2-1	NA	NA	TRBV10-2	CASSESDYHYNEQFF	TGCGCCAGCAGTGAGTCTGACTATCACTACAATGAGCAGTTCTTC
TRBJ1-2	NA	NA	TRBV25-1	CASSGWQGSPIRGYTF	TGTGCCAGCAGTGGGTGGCAGGGCTCCCCTATCCGTGGCTACACCTTC
TRBJ1-1	TRBD1	few	TRBV10-3	CAIGQGAVGTEAFF	TGTGCCATCGGACAGGGGGCCGTAGGAACTGAAGCTTTCTTT
TRBJ2-2	NA	few	TRBV28	CASSFSRNTGELFF	TGTGCCAGCAGTTTCTCCCGGAACACCGGGGAGCTGTTTTTT
TRBJ2-3	TRBD2	NA	TRBV29-1	CSVLTSGNTDTQYF	TGCAGCGTGCTGACTAGCGGGAACACAGATACGCAGTATTTT
TRBJ2-7	TRBD2	NA	TRBV5-1	CASSATSGPYEQYF	TGCGCCAGCAGCGCTACTAGCGGTCCCTACGAGCAGTACTTC
TRBJ1-1	NA	few	TRBV2	CASSEEVEAFF	TGTGCCAGCAGTGAAGAGGTTGAAGCTTTCTTT
TRBJ2-3	NA	few	TRBV15	CATSRGTYVDTQYF	TGTGCCACCAGCAGAGGAACGTACGTGGATACGCAGTATTTT
TRBJ2-7	NA	NA	TRBV28	CASSLTGDVYEQYF	TGTGCCAGCAGTTTAACGGGGGACGTTTACGAGCAGTACTTC
TRBJ2-7	TRBD1	few	TRBV5-6	CASTLAPGQGPYEQYF	TGTGCCAGCACCCTGGCCCCCGGACAGGGACCCTACGAGCAGTACTTC
TRBJ2-7	NA	once	TRBV4-1	CASSQDRQSYEQYF	TGCGCCAGCAGCCAAGATAGACAGTCCTACGAGCAGTACTTC
TRBJ2-3	TRBD1	few	TRBV5-1	CASSLSLTGADTQYF	TGCGCCAGCAGCCTAAGTTTGACAGGGGCAGATACGCAGTATTTT
TRBJ1-4	NA	NA	TRBV5-6	CASSLKILPGDEKLFF	TGTGCCAGCAGCCTTAAAATACTCCCGGGGGATGAAAAACTGTTTTTT
TRBJ2-3	TRBD2	few	TRBV7-2	CASSLGLAASTDTQYF	TGTGCCAGCAGCTTAGGACTAGCGGCTAGCACAGATACGCAGTATTTT
TRBJ2-3	TRBD2	few	TRBV7-2	CASSLRIGRATDTQYF	TGTGCCAGCAGCTTAAGGATCGGGAGGGCCACAGATACGCAGTATTTT
TRBJ2-7	NA	few	TRBV18	CASSPAHRDNEQYF	TGTGCCAGCTCACCGGCCCACAGGGACAACGAGCAGTACTTC
TRBJ2-1	NA	NA	TRBV5-1	CASREGSYNEQFF	TGCGCCAGCAGGGAAGGTTCCTACAATGAGCAGTTCTTC
TRBJ2-3	TRBD2	NA	TRBV5-1	CASSSKLAGGLDTQYF	TGCGCCAGCAGCTCCAAGCTAGCGGGAGGTCTGGATACGCAGTATTTT
TRBJ2-1	NA	NA	TRBV10-3	CAISTEYSYNEQFF	TGTGCCATCAGTACAGAATACTCCTACAATGAGCAGTTCTTC
TRBJ2-6	NA	few	TRBV28	CASSSPSLGANVLTF	TGTGCCAGCAGTAGCCCTTCCCTGGGGGCCAACGTCCTGACTTTC
TRBJ1-4	NA	NA	TRBV30	CAWSRRRYNEKLFF	TGTGCCTGGAGTAGAAGGAGGTATAATGAAAAACTGTTTTTT
TRBJ2-4	NA	NA	TRBV29-1	CSVAGGRSGKNIQYF	TGCAGCGTTGCCGGAGGGCGTAGTGGCAAAAACATTCAGTACTTC
TRBJ2-3	TRBD1	NA	TRBV10-3	CAISGTGTGVTDTQYF	TGTGCCATCAGTGGGACCGGGACAGGGGTTACGGATACGCAGTATTTT
TRBJ1-5	TRBD1	NA	TRBV5-6	CASTASRDRGNQPQHF	TGTGCCAGCACTGCCTCCCGGGACAGGGGAAATCAGCCCCAGCATTTT
TRBJ2-7	TRBD1	NA	TRBV11-2	CASSTSGQGNHEQYF	TGTGCCAGCAGTACTTCCGGACAGGGAAACCACGAGCAGTACTTC
TRBJ2-3	NA	few	TRBV4-1	CASSAGPDPSTDTQYF	TGCGCCAGCAGTGCGGGGCCAGACCCTAGCACAGATACGCAGTATTTT
TRBJ2-3	NA	few	TRBV11-2	CASSSLRNTQYF	TGTGCCAGCAGCTCCCTTCGCAATACGCAGTATTTT
TRBJ2-1	TRBD2	few	TRBV30	CAWSVWEGYNEQFF	TGTGCCTGGAGTGTATGGGAGGGGTACAATGAGCAGTTCTTC
TRBJ2-2	NA	NA	TRBV4-3	CASSQESAGKANTGELFF	TGCGCCAGCAGCCAAGAGTCGGCCGGAAAAGCGAACACCGGGGAGCTGTTTTTT
TRBJ1-1	NA	few	TRBV7-9	CASSPWVMNTEAFF	TGTGCCAGCAGCCCCTGGGTGATGAACACTGAAGCTTTCTTT
TRBJ1-2	NA	NA	TRBV7-9	CASSRDRIYGYTF	TGTGCCAGCAGCCGAGACAGAATCTATGGCTACACCTTC
TRBJ2-5	TRBD2	few	TRBV7-2	CASSPGTSGGVFQETQYF	TGTGCCAGCAGCCCCGGGACTAGCGGGGGGGTCTTCCAAGAGACCCAGTACTTC